One sample yielded the 10 T cell receptor beta chains listed below, sequenced in a study of blood T cell repertoires in COVID-19. The table came from immunoSEQ multiplex PCR; TCRdb's copy has only in-frame clones and leaves some out. The sample lists some 250,000 clones; roughly 84% were seen once. The sample taken for sequencing was peripheral blood. The receptors were sampled from a man in his forties or fifties with acute or convalescent COVID-19.

The gene calls are TRBV19 and TRBJ1-5, with a possible D match to TRBD1 (5 bases). V was trimmed by 4 bases and J by 0 bases, leaving 10 bases between them. Germline V gene lookup returns CDR1 LNHDA and CDR2 SQIVND (reference sequence). This CDR3 comprises 15 residues. The CDR3 reads CASSTQGNSNQPQHF. CDR3 bases: TGTGCCAGTAGTACTCAGGGAAATAGCAATCAGCCCCAGCATTTT.

The chain links TRBV18 to TRBJ1-2; D unclear. The CDR3 contains 12 residues. Germline CDR1 and CDR2: KGHSH and LQKENI. V lost 5 bases, J lost 11 bases, and 15 bases lay in between. The CDR3 is CASSYDGRLYTF. The CDR3 nucleotides read TGTGCCAGCTCATATGACGGCAGGCTATACACCTTC.

The genes are TRBV18 and TRBJ1-3, with D possibly matching TRBD1 (5 bases). V lost 4 bases and J 1 base, leaving 11 bases between the germline ends. CDR1 KGHSH and CDR2 LQKENI come from the germline V gene. The length of the CDR3 is 15 residues. The CDR3 reads CASSQGEASGNTIYF. The CDR3 nucleotides read TGTGCCAGCTCACAAGGGGAGGCGTCTGGAAACACCATATATTTT. Supplemented by reference TRBV18 and TRBJ1-3, the full variable domain reads NAGVMQNPRHLVRRRGQEARLRCSPMKGHSHVYWYRQLPEEGLKFMVYLQKENIIDESGMPKERFSAEFPKEGPSILRIQQVVRGDSAAYFCASSQGEASGNTIYFGEGSWLTVV.

The chain carries TRBV30 and TRBJ2-2; no clear D gene. V lost 4 bases and J lost 6, with 15 bases in between. Germline-derived CDR1 and CDR2 are GTSNPN and SVGIG (reference sequence). The CDR3 totals 14 residues. CDR3 in amino acids: CAWNDPPGSGELFF. The CDR3 region has the DNA TGTGCCTGGAACGACCCGCCGGGTTCCGGGGAGCTGTTTTTT.

The rearrangement joins TRBV11-2 to TRBJ2-1, with a weak D call TRBD1 (6 bases). Germline V gives CDR1 SGHAT, CDR2 FQNNGV. The CDR3 length is 16 residues. V shed 1 base and J shed 0 bases, with 10 bases lying between them. DNA of the CDR3: TGTGCCAGCAGCTTAGGGCAGGGGATCTCCTACAATGAGCAGTTCTTC. Encoded protein: CASSLGQGISYNEQFF. The whole variable domain, filled in from reference TRBV11-2 and TRBJ2-1, reads EAGVAQSPRYKIIEKRQSVAFWCNPISGHATLYWYQQILGQGPKLLIQFQNNGVVDDSQLPKDRFSAERLKGVDSTLKIQPAKLEDSAVYLCASSLGQGISYNEQFFGPGTRLTVL.

The CDR3 is CAWSVNGRSEQYF. In nucleotides, the CDR3 is TGTGCCTGGAGTGTTAACGGGAGGAGCGAGCAGTACTTC. The V gene is TRBV30, the J gene TRBJ2-7; 7 positions agree with TRBD2. Germline assignment: CDR1 GTSNPN and CDR2 SVGIG (reference sequence). Unmatched junction bases numbered 5, after V lost 0 bases and J lost 6 bases. This CDR3 contains 13 residues. Based on the CDR3 plus reference TRBV30 and TRBJ2-7, the full variable domain is SQTIHQWPATLVQPVGSPLSLECTVEGTSNPNLYWYRQAAGRGLQLLFYSVGIGQISSEVPQNLSASRPQDRQFILSSKKLLLSDSGFYLCAWSVNGRSEQYFGPGTRLTVT.

The CDR3, as DNA: TGTGCCAGCAGTGATCCCCGGGCCAGGGGGGACACTGAAGCTTTCTTT. It translates to CASSDPRARGDTEAFF. The chain carries TRBV6-1 and TRBJ1-1, with 7 bases aligning to TRBD1. The germline V gene encodes CDR1 MNHNS and CDR2 SASEGT. V gave up 3 bases and J gave up 3 bases; unmatched junction bases: 10. The CDR3 loop spans 16 amino acids.

This clone was seen only once. J is TRBJ1-5 and V is TRBV28, with D possibly TRBD1 on 5 matching bases. CDR1 and CDR2 (germline): MDHEN, SYDVKM. Trimming removed 4 bases from V and 5 bases from J, with 18 bases in between. CDR3 length: 16 amino acids. The CDR3 sequence: CASSSGIRVRDQPQHF. The CDR3 bases are TGTGCCAGCAGTTCAGGGATCAGGGTTCGTGATCAGCCCCAGCATTTT. The variable domain in full, completed from reference TRBV28 and TRBJ1-5, reads DVKVTQSSRYLVKRTGEKVFLECVQDMDHENMFWYRQDPGLGLRLIYFSYDVKMKEKGDIPEGYSVSREKKERFSLILESASTNQTSMYLCASSSGIRVRDQPQHFGDGTRLSIL.

V usage is TRBV14 and J usage is TRBJ2-7, with D perhaps matching TRBD2 (5 bases). The germline gives CDR1 SGHDN, CDR2 FVKESK. The CDR3 consists of 15 residues. V was cut by 1 base and J by 8 bases, with 18 bases left in between. CDR3 in amino acids: CASSQVDLEGMKQYF. CDR3 nucleotide sequence: TGTGCCAGCAGCCAAGTAGATCTCGAGGGTATGAAGCAGTACTTC.

The genes are TRBV7-9 and TRBJ1-1; a weak D match, TRBD1 (6 bases). Germline values: CDR1 SEHNR, CDR2 FQNEAQ (reference sequence). Between the trimmed V and J ends, which lost 5 bases and 3 bases, there was a span of 22 bases. The CDR3 extends over 17 amino acids. CDR3 DNA: TGTGCCAGCAGCACCCCATCGCCGGGACATACGTACACTGAAGCTTTCTTT. Protein: CASSTPSPGHTYTEAFF.